The 29 T cell receptor beta chains reported below all come from one sample, sequenced in a study of response to subunit inactivated influenza vaccine. TCRdb fed the RT-PCR reads into MiXCR, producing one record per CDR3 protein. This table has approximately 310,000 distinct CDR3 sequences, 21% appearing once. This specimen was PBMCs from blood, taken roughly 20 months after vaccination. These receptors were obtained from a man between 45 and 75 years old who received an inactivated influenza vaccine.

There are a few counts of this clonotype. This sequence joins TRBV7-9 and TRBJ2-7, with D possibly matching TRBD1 (6 bases). There are 15 residues in the CDR3. CDR1 SEHNR and CDR2 FQNEAQ come from the germline V gene (reference sequence). Trimming took 3 bases from V and 2 from J, leaving 14 bases between them. CDR3 loop: CASSLQGMGPYEQYF. DNA of the CDR3: TGTGCCAGCAGCTTGCAGGGGATGGGCCCCTACGAGCAGTACTTC.

V is TRBV6-2 or TRBV6-3 and J is TRBJ2-2; D is ambiguous. V lost 11 bases and J 7 bases, leaving 23 bases between the germline ends. The CDR3 is made up of 15 amino acids. From germline, CDR1 is MNHEY and CDR2 SVGEGT. The CDR3 nucleotides are TGTGCCTGCATAGACCCTAGACCTGGCGGCGGGGAGCTGTTTTTT. Residues: CACIDPRPGGGELFF.

Comment on this clonotype: One base away lies a much larger clone, so this may be a sequencing read error. This chain connects TRBV20-1 to TRBJ1-6, with D possibly being TRBD1 (5 bases). The CDR3 runs to 16 residues. The ends were cut back, 0 bases at V and 0 bases at J, with 9 bases in the middle. Looked up from germline, CDR1 is DFQATT and CDR2 is SNEGSKA (reference sequence). DNA for the CDR3: TGCAGTGCTAGAGACCACAGGAGCTCCTATAATTCACCCCTCCACTTT. This translates into CSARDHRSSYNSPLHF.

The V and J genes are TRBV12-3 or TRBV12-4 and TRBJ2-7; D unclear. The CDR3 totals 14 residues. Trimming removed 3 bases at V and 4 bases at J, with 13 bases between. The CDR3 protein is CASSLNPGRYEQYF. The CDR3 bases are TGTGCCAGCAGTTTGAATCCAGGTCGATACGAGCAGTACTTC.

This clonotype was found a few times. The V call is TRBV5-6, the J call TRBJ1-6, with D perhaps TRBD1 (5 bases). Germline V gene data show CDR1 as SGHDT and CDR2 as YYEEEE. The CDR3 length is 13 residues. Between the trimmed V and J ends, which lost 7 bases and 8 bases, there was a span of 13 bases. In DNA, the CDR3 is TGTGCCAGCCGCAGACAGACAGATTCACCCCTCCACTTT. Protein sequence: CASRRQTDSPLHF.

The V gene is TRBV6-6, the J gene TRBJ2-7; D not certain. V was cut by 0 bases and J by 3 bases, with 6 bases left in between. There are 13 residues in the CDR3. CDR1 and CDR2 (germline): MNHNY, SVGAGI (reference sequence). The CDR3 here is CASSYSGVYEQYF. In DNA form, the CDR3 reads TGTGCCAGCAGTTACTCGGGTGTCTACGAGCAGTACTTC.

This clonotype has only a few counts. The chain couples TRBV5-1 to TRBJ2-7; D is possibly TRBD1 (6 bases). CDR1 is SGHRS, CDR2 YFSETQ, per germline. V gave up 2 bases and J gave up 4 bases, with 13 bases separating them. The CDR3 covers 14 residues. The CDR3 DNA reads TGCGCCAGCAGCTTATCTGGGGACACTTACGAGCAGTACTTC. Translated: CASSLSGDTYEQYF.

This sequence joins TRBV14 and TRBJ1-2; the D gene is possibly TRBD1 (6 bases). Germline V gives CDR1 SGHDN, CDR2 FVKESK. Trimming left V 0 bases short and J 3 bases short, with 14 bases between. This CDR3 is 16 amino acids long. The CDR3 loop is CASSQDLTGTYYGYTF. The CDR3 region has the DNA TGTGCCAGCAGCCAAGACCTCACCGGGACATACTATGGCTACACCTTC.

This clonotype has at least ten counts. V gene TRBV16 combines with J gene TRBJ2-7; D assignment may be TRBD1 or TRBD2 (5 bases each). CDR1 and CDR2 (germline): KGHSY, FQNENV. V lost 1 base and J 7 bases, leaving 5 bases between the germline ends. This CDR3 comprises 11 residues. The CDR3 DNA reads TGTGCCAGCAGCCAATGGGGGGAGCAGTACTTC. Protein: CASSQWGEQYF.

This chain uses TRBV20-1 with TRBJ2-7; D call uncertain. Trimming took off 3 bases at V and 2 bases at J, with 8 bases between the two ends. The CDR3 consists of 12 residues. In germline, CDR1 is DFQATT, CDR2 SNEGSKA (reference sequence). DNA of the CDR3: TGCAGTGCTAGTACTGGGGCCTACGAGCAGTACTTC. It codes for CSASTGAYEQYF.

This clonotype was seen ten or more times. The chain has TRBV29-1 and TRBJ2-1; 10 nucleotides match TRBD2. Germline CDR1 reads SQVTM; CDR2 reads ANQGSEA. The CDR3 is 14 amino acids. V lost 4 bases, J lost 7 bases, and 7 bases stayed unmatched. The CDR3 loop is CSVVLGLARNEQFF. The DNA of the CDR3 is TGCAGCGTTGTCCTGGGACTAGCGAGGAATGAGCAGTTCTTC.

The chain is built from TRBV6-1 and TRBJ2-3; TRBD2 matches 9 bases. Germline CDR1 reads MNHNS; CDR2 reads SASEGT. This CDR3 region has 14 residues. The V and J ends lost 9 bases and 1 base, in that order; junction bases with no gene match: 5. The CDR3 reads CASSGGGRTDTQYF. DNA of the CDR3: TGTGCCAGTAGCGGGGGCGGTCGCACAGATACGCAGTATTTT.

The V gene is TRBV29-1, the J gene TRBJ2-7; the D is unclear. Germline V lookup: CDR1 SQVTM, CDR2 ANQGSEA. Trimming stripped 5 bases from V and 3 bases from J, with 8 bases between. CDR3 length equals 11 residues. The CDR3 DNA is TGCAGCGTTAAAGTTGACTACGAGCAGTACTTC. Translated: CSVKVDYEQYF.

The chain is built from TRBV5-4 and TRBJ1-1, with 7 bases aligning to TRBD1. V lost 4 bases and J lost 4; bases outside the gene matches: 16. The CDR3 length is 17 residues. The germline V gene encodes CDR1 SGHNT and CDR2 YYREEE (reference sequence). CDR3 sequence: CASSLHRGGLMPTEAFF. CDR3 nucleotide sequence: TGTGCCAGCAGCCTCCACAGGGGCGGGCTTATGCCCACTGAAGCTTTCTTT. The variable domain in full, completed from reference TRBV5-4 and TRBJ1-1, reads ETGVTQSPTHLIKTRGQQVTLRCSSQSGHNTVSWYQQALGQGPQFIFQYYREEENGRGNFPPRFSGLQFPNYSSELNVNALELDDSALYLCASSLHRGGLMPTEAFFGQGTRLTVV.

The J gene is TRBJ2-1, the V gene TRBV29-1; no clear D gene. The CDR3 is 13 residues long. V lost 7 bases to trimming and J lost 1 base, with 11 bases between them. CDR1 and CDR2 (germline): SQVTM, ANQGSEA. Here the CDR3 reads CSAERGSYNEQFF. CDR3 nucleotides: TGCAGCGCAGAGAGAGGATCCTACAATGAGCAGTTCTTC.

This clonotype came up a few times. The CDR3: CASSGQTGNTGELFF. CDR3 nucleotides: TGTGCCAGCAGTGGCCAGACTGGTAACACCGGGGAGCTGTTTTTT. The chain carries TRBV12-3 or TRBV12-4 and TRBJ2-2; D remains unclear. This CDR3 comprises 15 residues. V was cut by 5 bases and J by 2 bases, with 12 bases left in between.

This clonotype was observed a few times. This chain joins TRBV9 and TRBJ1-6; tentative D call: TRBD1 (6 bases). Germline V gives CDR1 SGDLS, CDR2 YYNGEE. Trimming removed 0 bases from V and 9 bases from J, with 10 bases in between. There are 14 residues in the CDR3. The CDR3 is CASSVGDNTSPLHF. Written as DNA, the CDR3 is TGTGCCAGCAGCGTAGGGGACAACACTTCACCCCTCCACTTT. Drawing the rest from reference TRBV9 and TRBJ1-6, the complete variable domain is DSGVTQTPKHLITATGQRVTLRCSPRSGDLSVYWYQQSLDQGLQFLIQYYNGEERAKGNILERFSAQQFPDLHSELNLSSLELGDSALYFCASSVGDNTSPLHFGNGTRLTVT.

The rearrangement uses TRBV5-1 and TRBJ1-3; D call uncertain. The germline gives CDR1 SGHRS, CDR2 YFSETQ. V was shortened by 5 bases and J by 2 bases, with 14 bases between the two germline ends. This CDR3 is 15 amino acids long. CDR3 in amino acids: CASRGPGVAGNTIYF. The CDR3 DNA reads as TGCGCCAGCAGAGGACCCGGGGTGGCTGGAAACACCATATATTTT.

The chain employs TRBV20-1 and TRBJ2-7, with 7 bases fitting TRBD1. The CDR3 is 13 residues long. V shed 5 bases, J shed 7 bases, and the junction held 11 bases outside the gene matches. Germline V gene data show CDR1 as DFQATT and CDR2 as SNEGSKA (reference sequence). The CDR3 DNA sequence: TGCAGTGCTCATCCAGGACAGGCCGATGAGCAGTACTTC. It is translated as CSAHPGQADEQYF.

In its sample, this clonotype was seen a few times. The DNA of the CDR3 is TGTGCCAGCAGCTTAGGGGGGCCCAGCACAGATACGCAGTATTTT. This encodes CASSLGGPSTDTQYF. The gene calls are TRBV11-2 and TRBJ2-3; the D gene is possibly TRBD1 (6 bases). Looked up from germline, CDR1 is SGHAT and CDR2 is FQNNGV. Deletions cut 1 base from V and 0 bases from J, with 8 bases between. The CDR3 is made up of 15 amino acids. Complete variable domain (other parts from reference TRBV11-2 and TRBJ2-3): EAGVAQSPRYKIIEKRQSVAFWCNPISGHATLYWYQQILGQGPKLLIQFQNNGVVDDSQLPKDRFSAERLKGVDSTLKIQPAKLEDSAVYLCASSLGGPSTDTQYFGPGTRLTVL.

This clonotype was seen ten or more times. The gene calls are TRBV4-3 and TRBJ1-5; D is perhaps TRBD1 (5 bases). Trimming took off 4 bases at V and 4 bases at J, with 14 bases between the two ends. CDR1 is LGHNA and CDR2 is YSLEER in the germline V gene. The CDR3 is made up of 15 amino acids. CDR3 loop: CASSLTARDNQPQHF. In DNA, the CDR3 is TGCGCCAGCAGCCTGACAGCGAGGGATAATCAGCCCCAGCATTTT.

The V call is TRBV30, the J call TRBJ1-1, with no clear D. From germline, CDR1 is GTSNPN and CDR2 SVGIG (reference sequence). CDR3 length: 14 amino acids. The V gene lost 4 bases and the J gene lost 2 bases, with 14 bases spanning the gap. CDR3 sequence (DNA): TGTGCCTGGAATGTGGGTCCGTCAAACACTGAAGCTTTCTTT. Translation gives CAWNVGPSNTEAFF.

The V and J genes are TRBV6-1 and TRBJ1-4; D uncertain. The germline gives CDR1 MNHNS, CDR2 SASEGT. This CDR3 contains 13 residues. V lost 8 bases and J lost 4, with 11 bases in between. CDR3 residues: CASCIVLNEKLFF. CDR3 DNA sequence: TGTGCCAGCTGTATCGTCCTTAATGAAAAACTGTTTTTT.

The chain joins TRBV6-5 to TRBJ1-1; D perhaps matches TRBD1 (5 bases). The CDR3 totals 13 residues. Germline V gene lookup returns CDR1 MNHEY and CDR2 SVGAGI. V dropped 4 bases and J dropped 7 bases, with 13 bases sitting between them. In DNA, the CDR3 is TGTGCCAGCAGTTCCCCGGGACGGCTTGAAGCTTTCTTT. Translated, it gives CASSSPGRLEAFF.

The chain employs TRBV20-1 and TRBJ2-7; TRBD2 might be the D (5 bases). The CDR3 is 17 amino acids. Germline-derived CDR1 and CDR2 are DFQATT and SNEGSKA (reference sequence). Trimming stripped 2 bases from V and 3 bases from J, with 23 bases between. The CDR3 region is CSARPLKTSALIYEQYF. The CDR3 DNA reads TGCAGTGCTAGACCCCTTAAAACTAGTGCCTTGATCTACGAGCAGTACTTC.

The sample holds a few counts of this clonotype. The V gene is TRBV12-3 or TRBV12-4, the J gene TRBJ1-5; D is possibly TRBD1 (5 bases). V was pared by 2 bases and J by 5 bases, with 7 bases between. The CDR3 is 13 amino acids. CDR3 in DNA: TGTGCCAGCAGTTTATGGGGCGATCAGCCCCAGCATTTT. As protein: CASSLWGDQPQHF.

This clonotype has ten or more counts. This rearrangement joins TRBV29-1 to TRBJ2-2, with D perhaps matching TRBD2 (5 bases). V was clipped by 6 bases and J by 6 bases, with 14 bases between them. CDR1 and CDR2 from the germline V gene are SQVTM and ANQGSEA. The CDR3 spans 13 residues. CDR3 protein: CSVVDWESGELFF. CDR3 coding DNA: TGCAGCGTCGTTGATTGGGAGTCCGGGGAGCTGTTTTTT.

CDR3 bases: TGCAGTGCTAGGAAGGACAGGGGCCCTGGAAACACCATATATTTT. Protein product: CSARKDRGPGNTIYF. The chain employs TRBV20-1 and TRBJ1-3; TRBD1 agrees at 9 bases. CDR1 is DFQATT and CDR2 is SNEGSKA in the germline V gene (reference sequence). Germline trimming cut 3 bases from V and 2 bases from J; bases unmatched to any gene: 5. The CDR3 runs 15 residues.

This clonotype was seen more than once but under ten times. This sequence joins TRBV27 and TRBJ1-1; 9 bases line up with TRBD1. V was clipped by 2 bases and J by 11 bases; unmatched bases: 12. The length of the CDR3 is 15 residues. Per the germline V gene, CDR1 is MNHEY and CDR2 is SMNVEV (reference sequence). The CDR3, as DNA: TGTGCCAGCAGTTTACGGACAGGGGCTACGACTCGGGCTTTCTTT. Translating gives CASSLRTGATTRAFF.